A single sample is the source of the 29 T cell receptor beta chains below, sequenced in a study of OX40 agonist ivuxolimab in advanced cancers. Generated by immunoSEQ multiplex PCR, the TCRdb table keeps only in-frame clones and is missing some. This sample yields 45,000 to 60,000 clones, of which roughly 90% are seen a single time; roughly 12% belongs to the top ten. The sample in question was CD4+ or CD8+ T cells sorted from blood, obtained in a trial of the OX40 agonist ivuxolimab. These receptors all stem from an adult with an advanced solid tumor such as melanoma, head and neck, liver or kidney cancer.

The chain uses TRBV27 and TRBJ1-2, with 8 bases aligning to TRBD1. Looked up from germline, CDR1 is MNHEY and CDR2 is SMNVEV (reference sequence). V shed 5 bases, J shed 4 bases, and the junction held 6 bases outside the gene matches. The CDR3 is made up of 14 amino acids. The CDR3 loop is CASSRTGYLYGYTF. The DNA for the CDR3 is TGTGCCAGCAGTCGGACAGGGTACCTCTATGGCTACACCTTC.

The chain has TRBV5-5 and TRBJ2-7; 8 positions agree with TRBD1. The V gene's germline CDR1 is SGHKS and CDR2 YYEKEE (reference sequence). The V segment lost 4 bases and the J segment 0 bases; nucleotides outside the gene matches: 6. The CDR3 sequence is 15 residues long. CDR3 nucleotide sequence: TGTGCCAGCAGCGGATGGACAGGGAGCTCCTACGAGCAGTACTTC. It encodes CASSGWTGSSYEQYF.

V gene TRBV10-3 combines with J gene TRBJ1-1; D is unclear. This CDR3 spans 13 amino acids. Germline V lookup: CDR1 ENHRY, CDR2 SYGVKD. V lost 2 bases to trimming and J lost 5 bases, with 9 bases between them. The DNA of the CDR3 is TGTGCCATCAGTGAGGGACCCAGAACTGAAGCTTTCTTT. It encodes CAISEGPRTEAFF.

The chain employs TRBV11-3 and TRBJ2-1, with D possibly matching TRBD2 (5 bases). The germline CDR1 and CDR2 sequences are SGHNT and YENEEA. V lost 8 bases and J lost 1, with 6 bases in between. The CDR3 runs 12 residues. This CDR3 reads CASEGSYNEQFF. CDR3 sequence (DNA): TGTGCCAGCGAGGGTTCCTACAATGAGCAGTTCTTC.

The gene calls are TRBV5-1 and TRBJ2-3; 11 nucleotides align to TRBD2. The CDR3 is 15 residues long. Germline V gene data show CDR1 as SGHRS and CDR2 as YFSETQ. The V segment lost 2 bases and the J segment 3 bases; nucleotides outside the gene matches: 2. CDR3 in amino acids: CASSLGTSGTDTQYF. CDR3 in DNA: TGCGCCAGCAGCTTAGGGACTAGCGGAACAGATACGCAGTATTTT.

This chain joins TRBV2 and TRBJ2-3; TRBD2 is a possible D gene (5 bases). CDR1 SNHLY and CDR2 FYNNEI come from the germline V gene. V was trimmed by 4 bases and J by 0 bases, leaving 8 bases between them. This CDR3 region has 14 residues. The CDR3 sequence: CASSASWSTDTQYF. The CDR3 DNA reads TGTGCCAGCAGTGCTAGCTGGAGCACAGATACGCAGTATTTT.

J is TRBJ2-3 and V is TRBV7-2; 13 bases are shared with TRBD2. The CDR3 is 17 amino acids. V lost 0 bases, J lost 4 bases, and 4 bases stayed unmatched. CDR1 and CDR2 (germline): SGHTA, FQGNSA. This chain's CDR3 is CASSLATSGGGADTQYF. The CDR3 nucleotides are TGTGCCAGCAGCTTAGCTACTAGCGGGGGGGGAGCAGATACGCAGTATTTT.

The chain combines TRBV7-9 with TRBJ2-1; 11 bases are shared with TRBD1. The CDR3 is 15 amino acids. Germline assignment: CDR1 SEHNR and CDR2 FQNEAQ (reference sequence). The V gene end was trimmed by 5 bases and the J gene end by 8 bases; junction bases not matched to a gene: 8. The CDR3 nucleotides are TGTGCCAGCAGCCGCATGGGACAGGGGGGTGATGAGCAGTTCTTC. Translation: CASSRMGQGGDEQFF.

The gene calls are TRBV15 and TRBJ1-5; TRBD1 is a possible D gene (6 bases). The V end was cut by 3 bases, the J end by 4 bases, with 13 bases between. Germline V gene lookup returns CDR1 LNHNV and CDR2 YYDKDF (reference sequence). CDR3 length equals 15 residues. The CDR3 coding sequence is TGTGCCACCAGCAGTACCCCGGGGACAAATCAGCCCCAGCATTTT. Amino acids: CATSSTPGTNQPQHF.

This rearrangement joins TRBV28 to TRBJ1-6; a weak D match, TRBD1 (6 bases). V was cut by 3 bases and J by 7 bases, with 16 bases left in between. The CDR3 contains 16 residues. The germline V gene encodes CDR1 MDHEN and CDR2 SYDVKM. The CDR3: CASSLYRGAGNSPLHF. In DNA form, the CDR3 reads TGTGCCAGCAGTTTGTACCGGGGGGCTGGGAATTCACCCCTCCACTTT.

This chain connects TRBV6-1 to TRBJ1-1; no firm D call. The CDR3 is 13 amino acids. Trimming left V 5 bases short and J 6 bases short, with 13 bases between. Germline V lookup: CDR1 MNHNS, CDR2 SASEGT. The CDR3 DNA reads TGTGCCAGCAGTTCGCCCGGGCCCGCTGAAGCTTTCTTT. Translated: CASSSPGPAEAFF.

This rearrangement joins TRBV28 to TRBJ2-7, with 10 bases lining up with TRBD1. Looked up from germline, CDR1 is MDHEN and CDR2 is SYDVKM. CDR3 length: 15 residues. Trimming took 5 bases from V and 7 from J; bases not matched to a gene: 11. CDR3 nucleotide sequence: TGTGCCAGCAGTCCCTCGGACAGGGGGAGGAGGGAGCAGTACTTC. It encodes CASSPSDRGRREQYF.

The gene calls are TRBV11-2 and TRBJ2-7; D perhaps matches TRBD1 (6 bases). The CDR3 spans 16 residues. CDR1 is SGHAT, CDR2 FQNNGV, per germline. Trimming cost V 4 bases and J 3 bases, with 19 bases left between them. CDR3 DNA sequence: TGTGCCAGCAGCTCCCAAACAGGGTTCAGCAGCTACGAGCAGTACTTC. It translates to CASSSQTGFSSYEQYF.

This chain links TRBV7-9 with TRBJ2-5; D perhaps matches TRBD1 (6 bases). V was trimmed by 2 bases and J by 1 base, leaving 11 bases between them. CDR1 and CDR2 (germline): SEHNR, FQNEAQ (reference sequence). CDR3 length: 15 amino acids. The CDR3 DNA follows: TGTGCCAGCAGCTTACAGGGGCAGATCCAAGAGACCCAGTACTTC. Amino acids: CASSLQGQIQETQYF.

V gene TRBV10-3 combines with J gene TRBJ1-3, with a weak D call TRBD1 (6 bases). The germline V gene encodes CDR1 ENHRY and CDR2 SYGVKD. The CDR3 runs 15 residues. The ends were cut back, 6 bases at V and 1 base at J, with 13 bases in the middle. Here the CDR3 DNA reads TGTGCCATCAGCAGTCTAAGGGGGTCTGGAAACACCATATATTTT. This codes for CAISSLRGSGNTIYF.

The V gene is TRBV29-1, the J gene TRBJ2-2; 7 bases fit TRBD2. The CDR3 sequence is 13 residues long. Germline CDR1 and CDR2: SQVTM and ANQGSEA. Trimming cost V 3 bases and J 5 bases; bases outside gene matches: 3. The CDR3 DNA follows: TGCAGCGTTGATGGGGGAGGGACCGGGGAGCTGTTTTTT. Amino acid sequence: CSVDGGGTGELFF.

The gene calls are TRBV2 and TRBJ2-7; D gene ambiguous. This CDR3 contains 14 residues. Germline CDR1 is SNHLY and CDR2 is FYNNEI. V gave up 1 base and J gave up 4 bases, with 11 bases separating them. The CDR3, as DNA: TGTGCCAGCAGTGAAGGGGCCCTCTTGTACGAGCAGTACTTC. Its protein product is CASSEGALLYEQYF.

This chain connects TRBV5-1 to TRBJ1-1; the D is unclear. V shed 1 base and J shed 7 bases, with 8 bases lying between them. CDR3 size: 12 residues. CDR1 is SGHRS, CDR2 YFSETQ, per germline. DNA for the CDR3: TGCGCCAGCAGCTTGACGGGTGGTGAAGCTTTCTTT. Residues: CASSLTGGEAFF.

The rearrangement links TRBV27 to TRBJ1-1, with no clear D. CDR1 is MNHEY and CDR2 is SMNVEV in the germline V gene (reference sequence). This CDR3 has 13 residues. V was shortened by 6 bases and J by 3 bases, with 11 bases between the two germline ends. The CDR3 DNA is TGTGCCAGCAGCTTCCCCCTAGACACTGAAGCTTTCTTT. Amino acid sequence: CASSFPLDTEAFF.

The chain links TRBV18 to TRBJ2-5; D is ambiguous. This CDR3 is 13 amino acids long. Deletions cut 0 bases from V and 5 bases from J, with 7 bases between. Germline V gene data show CDR1 as KGHSH and CDR2 as LQKENI. This CDR3 is CASSPPAVETQYF. CDR3 sequence (DNA): TGTGCCAGCTCACCACCCGCCGTGGAGACCCAGTACTTC.

The chain couples TRBV5-1 to TRBJ1-1, with D perhaps matching TRBD1 (5 bases). CDR1 is SGHRS and CDR2 is YFSETQ in the germline V gene. The germline V and J ends were trimmed by 2 bases and 5 bases, with 13 bases remaining between them. The CDR3 consists of 14 residues. DNA for the CDR3: TGCGCCAGCAGCTTTTCAGGGCCACAGACTGAAGCTTTCTTT. This sequence encodes CASSFSGPQTEAFF.

The CDR3 loop reads CASSDGTASTDTQYF. The DNA for the CDR3 is TGCGCCAGCAGCGACGGGACAGCTAGCACAGATACGCAGTATTTT. This chain links TRBV5-1 with TRBJ2-3, with 7 bases matching TRBD1. Germline CDR1 SGHRS, CDR2 YFSETQ. The ends lost 4 bases at V and 0 bases at J; junction bases unmatched: 5. The CDR3 spans 15 residues. The entire variable domain, with the rest obtained from reference TRBV5-1 and TRBJ2-3, is as follows: KAGVTQTPRYLIKTRGQQVTLSCSPISGHRSVSWYQQTPGQGLQFLFEYFSETQRNKGNFPGRFSGRQFSNSRSEMNVSTLELGDSALYLCASSDGTASTDTQYFGPGTRLTVL.

J is TRBJ2-7 and V is TRBV19; 7 bases are shared with TRBD2. CDR1 LNHDA and CDR2 SQIVND come from the germline V gene (reference sequence). J was trimmed by 4 bases and V by 0 bases; bases with no gene match: 6. The CDR3 length is 15 residues. Here the CDR3 reads CASSIDPSGQYEQYF. CDR3 nucleotide sequence: TGTGCCAGTAGTATAGATCCTAGCGGTCAATACGAGCAGTACTTC.

This rearrangement joins TRBV27 to TRBJ1-5, with 7 bases that match TRBD1. This CDR3 region has 14 residues. Per germline, CDR1 MNHEY and CDR2 SMNVEV (reference sequence). V was pared by 8 bases and J by 5 bases, with 9 bases of the junction left unmatched. The CDR3 loop reads CASGLPGGYQPQHF. DNA of the CDR3: TGTGCCAGCGGCCTCCCAGGGGGATATCAGCCCCAGCATTTT.

The chain carries TRBV2 and TRBJ2-1, with no clear D. Looked up from germline, CDR1 is SNHLY and CDR2 is FYNNEI. There are 13 residues in the CDR3. The V end was cut by 5 bases, the J end by 8 bases, with 13 bases between. CDR3 coding DNA: TGTGCCAGCAGTCGGGCCGTCCGCGATGAGCAGTTCTTC. Translating gives CASSRAVRDEQFF.

V gene TRBV25-1 combines with J gene TRBJ1-2; no clear D gene. Germline CDR1 MGHDK, CDR2 SYGVNS. Trimming took 6 bases from V and 2 from J, leaving 10 bases between them. The CDR3 contains 13 residues. CDR3 residues: CASSYDANYGYTF. DNA of the CDR3: TGTGCCAGCAGCTATGACGCGAACTATGGCTACACCTTC.

The J gene is TRBJ2-5, the V gene TRBV5-1; no reliable D call. CDR1 is SGHRS, CDR2 YFSETQ, per germline. V was clipped by 4 bases and J by 5 bases, with 9 bases between them. The CDR3 is made up of 12 amino acids. This CDR3 reads CASSVTPETQYF. The CDR3, as DNA: TGCGCCAGCAGCGTCACCCCGGAGACCCAGTACTTC.

J is TRBJ2-7 and V is TRBV19; 12 positions agree with TRBD2. V lost 3 bases, J lost 3 bases, and 3 bases stayed unmatched. Germline V gene sequence: CDR1 LNHDA, CDR2 SQIVND (reference sequence). This CDR3 is built from 15 residues. The CDR3 coding sequence is TGTGCCAGTAGTATGACTAGCGGGAGCCTCTACGAGCAGTACTTC. It yields the protein CASSMTSGSLYEQYF.

V usage is TRBV7-9 and J usage is TRBJ2-7; 12 bases match TRBD2. The J segment lost 5 bases and the V segment lost 3 bases, leaving 11 bases of the junction unmatched. CDR3 length: 17 amino acids. Germline CDR1 SEHNR, CDR2 FQNEAQ (reference sequence). The chain's CDR3 is CASSFPSGRAASHEQYF. The DNA for the CDR3 is TGTGCCAGCAGCTTCCCTAGCGGGAGGGCCGCTTCCCACGAGCAGTACTTC.